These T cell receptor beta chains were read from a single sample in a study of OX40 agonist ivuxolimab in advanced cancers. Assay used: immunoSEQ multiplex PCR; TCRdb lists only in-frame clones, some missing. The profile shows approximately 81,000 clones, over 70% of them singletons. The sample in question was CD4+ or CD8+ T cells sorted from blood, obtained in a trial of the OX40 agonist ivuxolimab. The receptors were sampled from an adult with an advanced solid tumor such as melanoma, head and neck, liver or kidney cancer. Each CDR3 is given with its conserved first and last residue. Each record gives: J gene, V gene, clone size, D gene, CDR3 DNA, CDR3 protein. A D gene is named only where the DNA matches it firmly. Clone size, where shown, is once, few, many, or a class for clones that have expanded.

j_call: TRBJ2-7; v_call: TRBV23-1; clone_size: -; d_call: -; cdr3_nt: TGCGCCAGCAGTCAATCAGGGATCAAATCTTACGAGCAGTACTTC; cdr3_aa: CASSQSGIKSYEQYF
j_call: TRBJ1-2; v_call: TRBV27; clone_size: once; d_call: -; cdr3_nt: TGTGCCAGCAGTTCTCACTACGGGGTAGGCTATGGCTACACCTTC; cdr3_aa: CASSSHYGVGYGYTF
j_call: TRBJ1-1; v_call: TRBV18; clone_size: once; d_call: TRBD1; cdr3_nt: TGTGCCAGTACAGGGGACACTGAAGCTTTCTTT; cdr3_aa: CASTGDTEAFF
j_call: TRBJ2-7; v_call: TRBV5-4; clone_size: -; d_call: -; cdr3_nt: TGTGCCAGCAGCTTGGCCGGACAGACCTACGAGCAGTACTTC; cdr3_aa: CASSLAGQTYEQYF
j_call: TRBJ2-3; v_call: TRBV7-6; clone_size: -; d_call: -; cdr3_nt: TGTGCCAGCAGCTCCGGTTTCGAAACAGATACGCAGTATTTT; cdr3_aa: CASSSGFETDTQYF
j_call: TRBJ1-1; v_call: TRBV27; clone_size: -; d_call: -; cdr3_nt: TGTGCCAGCAGGAAGTTACCGGGACACCAGAACACTGAAGCTTTCTTT; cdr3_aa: CASRKLPGHQNTEAFF
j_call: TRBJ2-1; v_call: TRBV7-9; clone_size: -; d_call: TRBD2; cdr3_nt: TGTGCCAGCAGCTTACAGGCGGGAGGTTGGGATGAGCAGTTCTTC; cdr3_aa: CASSLQAGGWDEQFF
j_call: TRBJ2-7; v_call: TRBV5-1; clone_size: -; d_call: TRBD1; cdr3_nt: TGCGCCAGCAGCCCTCTGCGACAGGGGAACGAGCAGTACTTC; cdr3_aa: CASSPLRQGNEQYF
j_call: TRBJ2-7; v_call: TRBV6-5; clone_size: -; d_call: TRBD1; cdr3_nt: TGTGCCAGCAGCCGTGGACAGGGTGGTTACGAGCAGTACTTC; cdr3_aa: CASSRGQGGYEQYF
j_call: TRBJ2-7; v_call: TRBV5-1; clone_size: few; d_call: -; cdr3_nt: TGCGCCAGCAGCTTAAACGGCGGGCTGGGTTACGAGCAGTACTTC; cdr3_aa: CASSLNGGLGYEQYF
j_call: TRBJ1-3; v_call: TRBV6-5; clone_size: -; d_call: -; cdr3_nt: TGTGCCAGCAGTTCATCCGGGACAAACTCTGGAAACACCATATATTTT; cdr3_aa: CASSSSGTNSGNTIYF
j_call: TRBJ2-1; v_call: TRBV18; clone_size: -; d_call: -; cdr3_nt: TGTGCCAGCTCACCACCGAATTCTGGAGAAAGGAATGAGCAGTTCTTC; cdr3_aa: CASSPPNSGERNEQFF
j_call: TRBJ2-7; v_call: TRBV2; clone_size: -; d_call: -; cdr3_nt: TGTGCCAGCAGCAAACTCTACGAGCAGTACTTC; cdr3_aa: CASSKLYEQYF
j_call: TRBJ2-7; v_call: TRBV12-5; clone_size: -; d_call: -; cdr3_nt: TGTGCTAGTGGTTTCTATCGGAGCTCCTACGAGCAGTACTTC; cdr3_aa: CASGFYRSSYEQYF
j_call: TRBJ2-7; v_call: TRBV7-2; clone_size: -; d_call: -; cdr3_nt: TGTGCCAGCAGCAGAGTCGGGCGTCAGGTTTCCTCCTTCGAGCAGTACTTC; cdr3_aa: CASSRVGRQVSSFEQYF
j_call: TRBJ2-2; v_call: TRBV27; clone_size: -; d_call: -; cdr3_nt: TGTGCCAGCAGTTTATTAGCGGCAGGGGATAACACCGGGGAGCTGTTTTTT; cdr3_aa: CASSLLAAGDNTGELFF
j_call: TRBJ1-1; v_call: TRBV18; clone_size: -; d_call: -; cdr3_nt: TGTGCCAGCTCACGGGGGAGCGATCCTGAAGCTTTCTTT; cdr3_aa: CASSRGSDPEAFF
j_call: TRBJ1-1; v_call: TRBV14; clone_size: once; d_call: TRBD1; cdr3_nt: TGTGCCAGCAGCCTCCGACAGGGACCCACTGAAGCTTTCTTT; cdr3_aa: CASSLRQGPTEAFF
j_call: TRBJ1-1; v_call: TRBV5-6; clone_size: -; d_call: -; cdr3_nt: TGTGCCAGCAGCTTGGCGGGGGTGACTGAAGCTTTCTTT; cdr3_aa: CASSLAGVTEAFF
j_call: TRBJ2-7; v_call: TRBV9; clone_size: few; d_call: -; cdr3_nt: TGTGCCAGCAGCGTAGGCGGAGATAAGTACGAGCAGTACTTC; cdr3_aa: CASSVGGDKYEQYF
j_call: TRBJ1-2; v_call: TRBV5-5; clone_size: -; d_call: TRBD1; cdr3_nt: TGTGCCAGCAGCTTGGATTCAGGGGGGTATGGCTACACCTTC; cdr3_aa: CASSLDSGGYGYTF
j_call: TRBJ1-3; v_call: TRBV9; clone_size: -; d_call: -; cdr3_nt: TGTGCCAGCAGCGTCACCTACCAAAACACCATATATTTT; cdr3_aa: CASSVTYQNTIYF
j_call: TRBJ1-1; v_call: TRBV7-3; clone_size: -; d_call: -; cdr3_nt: TGTGCCAGCAGCGGTACAGGAAGGGGAACTGAAGCTTTCTTT; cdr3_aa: CASSGTGRGTEAFF
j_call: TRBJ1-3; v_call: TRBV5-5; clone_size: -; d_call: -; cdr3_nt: TGTGCCAGCAGCTTGGAACTTTTTGGAAACACCATATATTTT; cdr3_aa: CASSLELFGNTIYF
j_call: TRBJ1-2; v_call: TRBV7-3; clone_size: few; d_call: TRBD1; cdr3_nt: TGTGCCAGCAGCTTTACCGGGACAGGGGAATTAGGAGGCTACACCTTC; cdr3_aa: CASSFTGTGELGGYTF
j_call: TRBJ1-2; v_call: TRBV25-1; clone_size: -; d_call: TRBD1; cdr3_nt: TGTGCCAGCAGTGACACCGGGACAGGGGAGATCTATGGCTACACCTTC; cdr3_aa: CASSDTGTGEIYGYTF
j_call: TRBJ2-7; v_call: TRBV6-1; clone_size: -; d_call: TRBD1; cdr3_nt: TGTGCCAGCAGTGAATGGACAGGGCTAGGGCTACCGGTGGGTTCCTACGAGCAGTACTTC; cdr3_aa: CASSEWTGLGLPVGSYEQYF
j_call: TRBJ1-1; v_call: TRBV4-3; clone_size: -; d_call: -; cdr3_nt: TGCGCCAGCAGCCAAGGGGCGGGAGGGATGAACACTGAAGCTTTCTTT; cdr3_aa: CASSQGAGGMNTEAFF
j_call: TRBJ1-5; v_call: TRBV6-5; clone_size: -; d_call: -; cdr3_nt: TGTGCCAGCAGCCAATCTAGCAATCAGCCCCAGCATTTT; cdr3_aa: CASSQSSNQPQHF
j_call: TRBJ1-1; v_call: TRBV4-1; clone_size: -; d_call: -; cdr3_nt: TGCGCCATCTCACCGGATGACACTGAAGCTTTCTTT; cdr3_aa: CAISPDDTEAFF
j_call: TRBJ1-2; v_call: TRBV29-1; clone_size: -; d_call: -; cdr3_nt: TGCAGCGCCGGACTGCCGGGATCTTATGGCTACACCTTC; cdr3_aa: CSAGLPGSYGYTF
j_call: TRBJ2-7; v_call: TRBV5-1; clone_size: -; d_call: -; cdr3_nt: TGCGCCAGCAGCTTGGTGCCAGGACCCTACGAGCAGTACTTC; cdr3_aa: CASSLVPGPYEQYF
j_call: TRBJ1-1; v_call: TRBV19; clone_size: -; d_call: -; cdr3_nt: TGTGCCAGTAGTATAGTAGAGGGGGGAGTCCCTTGGGGTGAAGCTTTCTTT; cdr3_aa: CASSIVEGGVPWGEAFF
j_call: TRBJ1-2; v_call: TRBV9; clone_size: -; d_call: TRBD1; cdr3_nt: TGTGCCAGCAGCCCCCGTACAGGGGTGGGCTACACCTTC; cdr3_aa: CASSPRTGVGYTF
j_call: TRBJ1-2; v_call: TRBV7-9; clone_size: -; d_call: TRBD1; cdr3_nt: TGTGCCAGCAGCTTAGTACAGGGGGCCTTCGGCTACACCTTC; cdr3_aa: CASSLVQGAFGYTF
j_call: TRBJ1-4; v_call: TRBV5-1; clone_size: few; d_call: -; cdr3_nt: TGCGCCAGCAGCTTGGGGGGGCACCTGCCGGGAAAACTGTTTTTT; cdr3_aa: CASSLGGHLPGKLFF
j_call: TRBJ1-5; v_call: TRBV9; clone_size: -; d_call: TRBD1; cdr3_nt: TGTGCCAGCAGCAGGACAGGGAACGGTCAGCCCCAGCATTTT; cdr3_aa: CASSRTGNGQPQHF
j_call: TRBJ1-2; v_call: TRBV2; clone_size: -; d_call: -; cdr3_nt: TGTGCCAGCAGTGCAGAAACCGGTTTAAGTTATGGCTACACCTTC; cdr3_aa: CASSAETGLSYGYTF
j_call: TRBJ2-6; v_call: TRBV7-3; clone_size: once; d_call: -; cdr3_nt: TGTGCCAGCGGAGCAGGGGATACTGGGGCCAACGTCCTGACTTTC; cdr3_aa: CASGAGDTGANVLTF
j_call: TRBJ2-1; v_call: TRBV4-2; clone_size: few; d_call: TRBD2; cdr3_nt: TGTGCCAGCAGGCCACTAGCGGGCGATGGCGATGAGCAGTTCTTC; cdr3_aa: CASRPLAGDGDEQFF
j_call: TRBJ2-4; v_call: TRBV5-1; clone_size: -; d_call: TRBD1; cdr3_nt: TGCGCCAGCAGCCCGGGGACAGGGGGCTTGAGTGACATTCAGTACTTC; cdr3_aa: CASSPGTGGLSDIQYF
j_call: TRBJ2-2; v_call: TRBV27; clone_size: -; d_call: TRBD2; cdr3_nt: TGTGCCAGCAGTTTATCGGGACTAGCCCTCACCGGGGAGCTGTTTTTT; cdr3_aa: CASSLSGLALTGELFF
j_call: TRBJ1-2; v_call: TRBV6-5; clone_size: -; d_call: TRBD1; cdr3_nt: TGTGCCAGCAAAGGGGGACAGGTTATTAGTGGCTACACCTTC; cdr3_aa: CASKGGQVISGYTF
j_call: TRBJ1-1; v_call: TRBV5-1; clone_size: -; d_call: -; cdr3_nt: TGCGCCAGCAGTGGGTTTGGGGCGAACACTGAAGCTTTCTTT; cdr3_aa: CASSGFGANTEAFF
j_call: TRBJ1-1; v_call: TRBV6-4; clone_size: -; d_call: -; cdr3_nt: TGTGCCAGCGCACTGAACGGGGCCACTGAAGCTTTCTTT; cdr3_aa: CASALNGATEAFF
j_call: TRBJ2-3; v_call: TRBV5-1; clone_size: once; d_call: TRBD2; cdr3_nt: TGCGCCAGCAGCTGGACTAGCGGTAGCACAGATACGCAGTATTTT; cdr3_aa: CASSWTSGSTDTQYF
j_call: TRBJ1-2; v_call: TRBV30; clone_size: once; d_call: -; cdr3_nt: TGTGCCTGGAGCCTGGGGACCGATAATGGCTACACCTTC; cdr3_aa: CAWSLGTDNGYTF
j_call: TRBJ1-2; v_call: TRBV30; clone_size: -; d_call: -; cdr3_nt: TGTGCCTGGAGTACGTGGGGGATGGGCTATGGCTACACCTTC; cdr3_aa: CAWSTWGMGYGYTF
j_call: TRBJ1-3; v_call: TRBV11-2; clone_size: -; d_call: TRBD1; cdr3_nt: TGTGCCAGCAGCTCGGACAGGGGGTTCGGAAACACCATATATTTT; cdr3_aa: CASSSDRGFGNTIYF
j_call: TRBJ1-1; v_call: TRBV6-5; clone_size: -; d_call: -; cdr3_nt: TGTGCCAGCATTCCACAGGGATCAATGAGGACTGAAGCTTTCTTT; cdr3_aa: CASIPQGSMRTEAFF
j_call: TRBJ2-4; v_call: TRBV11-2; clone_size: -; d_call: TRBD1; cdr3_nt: TGTGCCAGCAGCTTAGCGGACAGGGTTAGGAACATTCAGTACTTC; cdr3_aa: CASSLADRVRNIQYF
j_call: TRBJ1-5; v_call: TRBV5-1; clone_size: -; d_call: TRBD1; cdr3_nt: TGCGCCAGCAGCGCTGGGACAGGGGATAATCAGCCCCAGCATTTT; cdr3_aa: CASSAGTGDNQPQHF
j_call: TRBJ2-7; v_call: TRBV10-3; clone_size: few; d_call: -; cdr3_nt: TGTGCCATCAGTGACGGGGGCCCCTACGAGCAGTACTTC; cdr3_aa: CAISDGGPYEQYF
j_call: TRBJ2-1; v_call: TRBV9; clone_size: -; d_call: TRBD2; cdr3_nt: TGTGCCAGCAGCGTAGAAACGGGAGGGCCCTACAATGAGCAGTTCTTC; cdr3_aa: CASSVETGGPYNEQFF
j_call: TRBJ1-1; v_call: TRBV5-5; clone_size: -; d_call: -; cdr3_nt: TGTGCCAGCAGCTTTGTTTCAGGGAACACTGAAGCTTTCTTT; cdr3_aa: CASSFVSGNTEAFF